This paragraph reports one TCR beta chain. Its antigen remains unknown. This specimen comes from a study of T cell responses to AZD1222 COVID-19 vaccine. Study at large: Pooling was applied to second doses at about 4 or about 12 weeks.

The table came from immunoSEQ multiplex PCR; TCRdb's copy has only in-frame clones and leaves some out. This sample carries 130,000 or so clones, more than 85% of them seen once, and the ten largest clones take 5% to 7%. Points from the study as a whole: Among vaccine-associated CD4 TCRs, coverage spanned spike, with dominance at 160-218 and 743-854. Spike-specific TCR repertoires showed rising breadth and depth after two AZD1222 doses. The donor cohort was predominantly white British with a female majority, and clonal diversity may have been underestimated.

This clonotype was sampled from an adult in good health. The sample was peripheral blood, taken on day 0 of AZD1222 vaccination.

CDR3 DNA sequence: TGTGCCAGCAGTGAACAGAACATGAACACTGAAGCTTTCTTT. Encoded protein: CASSEQNMNTEAFF. This chain connects TRBV27 to TRBJ1-1; D ambiguous. Trimming stripped 5 bases from V and 0 bases from J, with 10 bases between. The CDR3 has 14 residues. CDR1 and CDR2 (germline): MNHEY, SMNVEV (reference sequence).